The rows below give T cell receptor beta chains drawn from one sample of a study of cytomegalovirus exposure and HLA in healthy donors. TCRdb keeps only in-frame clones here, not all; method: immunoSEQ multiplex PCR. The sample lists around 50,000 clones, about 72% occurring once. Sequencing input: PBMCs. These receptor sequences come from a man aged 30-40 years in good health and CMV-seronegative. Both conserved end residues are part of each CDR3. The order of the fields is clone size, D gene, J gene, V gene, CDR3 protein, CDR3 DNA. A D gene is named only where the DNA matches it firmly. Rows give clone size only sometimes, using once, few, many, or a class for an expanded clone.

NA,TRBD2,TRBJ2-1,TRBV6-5,CASRSLAGAGNEQFF,TGTGCCAGCAGATCCCTAGCGGGAGCGGGCAATGAGCAGTTCTTC
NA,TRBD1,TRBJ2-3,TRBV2,CASTKGQGADTQYF,TGTGCCAGCACCAAAGGACAGGGGGCAGATACGCAGTATTTT
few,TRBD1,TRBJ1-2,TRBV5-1,CASSLGQGAEGYTF,TGCGCCAGCAGCTTGGGACAGGGGGCGGAAGGCTACACCTTC
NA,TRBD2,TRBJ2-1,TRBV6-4,CASSDSGAGVEQFF,TGTGCCAGCAGTGACTCTGGAGCGGGAGTTGAGCAGTTCTTC
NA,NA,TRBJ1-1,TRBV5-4,CASSSVGRKEGEAFF,TGTGCCAGCAGCTCCGTAGGGCGTAAAGAGGGTGAAGCTTTCTTT
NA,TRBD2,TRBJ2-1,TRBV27,CASSPLFGTSGSDEQFF,TGTGCCAGCAGCCCCTTGTTCGGGACTAGCGGGAGCGATGAGCAGTTCTTC
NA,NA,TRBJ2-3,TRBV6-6,CASSYGAISTDTQYF,TGTGCCAGCAGTTACGGGGCCATTAGCACAGATACGCAGTATTTT
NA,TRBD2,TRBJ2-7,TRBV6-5,CASSYSTSFAYEQYF,TGTGCCAGCAGTTACTCGACTAGCTTCGCCTACGAGCAGTACTTC
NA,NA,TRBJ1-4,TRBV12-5,CASGLGARSEKLFF,TGTGCTAGTGGTTTGGGAGCTCGTTCTGAAAAACTGTTTTTT
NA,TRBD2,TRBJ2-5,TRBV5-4,CASSPNGTSGQETQYF,TGTGCCAGCAGCCCAAATGGGACTAGCGGGCAAGAGACCCAGTACTTC
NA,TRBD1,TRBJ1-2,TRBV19,CASSWTGVINYGYTF,TGTGCCAGTAGTTGGACAGGGGTCATAAACTATGGCTACACCTTC
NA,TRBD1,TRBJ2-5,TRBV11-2,CASSLGDRGGETQYF,TGTGCCAGCAGCTTAGGTGACAGGGGGGGAGAGACCCAGTACTTC
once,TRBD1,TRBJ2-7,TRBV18,CASSPGTEPYEQYF,TGTGCCAGCTCTCCCGGGACAGAGCCCTACGAGCAGTACTTC
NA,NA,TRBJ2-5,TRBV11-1,CASRQNGQTQYF,TGTGCCAGCAGACAAAATGGGCAGACCCAGTACTTC
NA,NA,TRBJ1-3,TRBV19,CASSRGGNTIYF,TGTGCCAGTAGTAGGGGCGGAAACACCATATATTTT
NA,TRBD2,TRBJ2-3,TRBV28,CASSSEGRGPDTQYF,TGTGCCAGCAGTTCTGAAGGGAGGGGCCCAGATACGCAGTATTTT
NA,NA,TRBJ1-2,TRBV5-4,CASSKETDYGYTF,TGTGCCAGCAGCAAAGAGACAGACTATGGCTACACCTTC
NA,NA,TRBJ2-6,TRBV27,CASSPTTSGANVLTF,TGTGCCAGCAGTCCTACTACATCTGGGGCCAACGTCCTGACTTTC
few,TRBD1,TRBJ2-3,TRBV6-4,CASRGQGAWTDTQYF,TGTGCCAGCAGAGGACAGGGGGCCTGGACAGATACGCAGTATTTT
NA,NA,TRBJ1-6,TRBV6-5,CASNEGQLRSPLHF,TGTGCCAGCAACGAGGGACAACTTCGCTCGCCCCTCCACTTT
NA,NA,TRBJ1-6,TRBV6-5,CASSLDSYNSPLHF,TGTGCCAGCAGTCTTGACAGCTATAATTCACCCCTCCACTTT
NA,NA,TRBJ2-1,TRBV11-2,CASSLSGVWGNEQFF,TGTGCCAGCAGCTTATCGGGAGTCTGGGGCAATGAGCAGTTCTTC
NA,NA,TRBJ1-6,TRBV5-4,CASSLDRVENSPLHF,TGTGCCAGCAGCTTGGACAGGGTTGAGAATTCACCCCTCCACTTT
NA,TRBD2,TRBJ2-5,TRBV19,CASSSLAGGQETQYF,TGTGCCAGTAGTAGTCTAGCGGGGGGGCAAGAGACCCAGTACTTC
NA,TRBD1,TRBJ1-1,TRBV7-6,CASSRDRVNTEAFF,TGTGCCAGCAGCCGAGACAGGGTGAACACTGAAGCTTTCTTT
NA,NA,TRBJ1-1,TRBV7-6,CASSKRPTNTEAFF,TGTGCCAGCAGCAAGAGGCCGACGAACACTGAAGCTTTCTTT
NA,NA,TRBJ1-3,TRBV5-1,CASSLRQGSSGNTIYF,TGCGCCAGCAGCTTGAGGCAGGGCAGCTCTGGAAACACCATATATTTT
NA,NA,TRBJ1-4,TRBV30,CAWSVMGQPNEKLFF,TGTGCCTGGAGTGTAATGGGGCAGCCAAATGAAAAACTGTTTTTT
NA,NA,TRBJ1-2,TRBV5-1,CASTEQGYGYTF,TGCGCCAGCACCGAACAGGGCTATGGCTACACCTTC
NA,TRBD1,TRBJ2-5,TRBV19,CASSTNRGKYQETQYF,TGTGCCAGTAGCACCAACAGGGGAAAGTACCAAGAGACCCAGTACTTC
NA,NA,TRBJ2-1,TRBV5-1,CASRRDSSYNEQFF,TGCGCCAGCAGGCGGGACAGCTCCTACAATGAGCAGTTCTTC
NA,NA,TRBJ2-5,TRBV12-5,CASGLPGRETQYF,TGTGCTAGTGGTTTACCGGGGAGAGAGACCCAGTACTTC
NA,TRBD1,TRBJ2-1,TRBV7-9,CASSPRDRGNNEQFF,TGTGCCAGCAGCCCCCGGGACAGGGGTAACAATGAGCAGTTCTTC
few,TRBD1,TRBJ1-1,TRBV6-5,CASSLRQGVTEAFF,TGTGCCAGCAGCCTTCGACAGGGGGTCACTGAAGCTTTCTTT
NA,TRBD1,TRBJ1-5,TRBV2,CASSGDRDKGGVNNQPQHF,TGTGCCAGCAGTGGGGACAGGGATAAAGGGGGGGTGAACAATCAGCCCCAGCATTTT
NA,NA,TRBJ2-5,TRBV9,CASSVGSQKQETQYF,TGTGCCAGCAGCGTAGGGTCCCAGAAACAAGAGACCCAGTACTTC
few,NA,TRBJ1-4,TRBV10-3,CAISELQGNEKLFF,TGTGCCATCAGTGAGTTACAGGGTAATGAAAAACTGTTTTTT
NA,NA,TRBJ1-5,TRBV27,CASSPAGGGVGNQPQHF,TGTGCCAGCAGTCCCGCGGGAGGGGGAGTTGGGAATCAGCCCCAGCATTTT
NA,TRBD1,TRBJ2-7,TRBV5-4,CASSNGQGYEQYF,TGTGCCAGCAGCAACGGACAGGGCTACGAGCAGTACTTC
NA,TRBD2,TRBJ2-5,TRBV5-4,CASSLDGLAGGQETQYF,TGTGCCAGCAGCTTGGATGGACTAGCGGGGGGACAAGAGACCCAGTACTTC
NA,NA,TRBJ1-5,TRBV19,CASLLRQRYSNQPQHF,TGTGCCAGCCTCCTGCGGCAGCGCTATAGCAATCAGCCCCAGCATTTT
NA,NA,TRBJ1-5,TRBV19,CASSIFWQGGGQPQHF,TGTGCCAGTAGTATTTTCTGGCAGGGAGGCGGTCAGCCCCAGCATTTT
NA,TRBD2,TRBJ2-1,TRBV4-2,CASSQLLAGYNEQFF,TGTGCCAGCAGCCAGCTTCTAGCGGGATACAATGAGCAGTTCTTC
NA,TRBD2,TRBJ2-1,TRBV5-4,CASRPGLAALGEQFF,TGTGCCAGCAGGCCGGGACTAGCGGCTCTTGGTGAGCAGTTCTTC
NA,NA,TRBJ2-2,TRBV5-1,CASKRDFNTGELFF,TGCGCCAGCAAGAGAGACTTTAACACCGGGGAGCTGTTTTTT